Sequencing of this T cell receptor (beta chain) was carried out in a study of radiotherapy plus CTLA-4 blockade in lung cancer. Libraries were prepared by immunoSEQ multiplex PCR; TCRdb keeps only in-frame clonotypes and omits some of them. Of tens of thousands of clones listed, 70% to 85% are singletons. A word on this clone: Its antigen is unknown.

The CDR3 is 13 amino acids. CDR1 and CDR2 (germline): GTSNPN, SVGIG (reference sequence). The V and J ends lost 8 bases and 4 bases, in that order; junction bases with no gene match: 3. Regarding the study as a whole: It was early blood T cell clone dynamics, with interferon-beta, that reportedly best predicted response.

The clonotype originates from a human donor with non-small cell lung cancer who had a partial response to radiotherapy plus ipilimumab. V and J are TRBV30 and TRBJ2-2, with 11 bases lining up with TRBD2. The source material was peripheral blood, sampled from a patient treated with radiotherapy plus ipilimumab. The CDR3 DNA sequence: TGTGCCGGAGGGACTAGCGGCACCGGGGAGCTGTTTTTT. Encoded protein: CAGGTSGTGELFF.